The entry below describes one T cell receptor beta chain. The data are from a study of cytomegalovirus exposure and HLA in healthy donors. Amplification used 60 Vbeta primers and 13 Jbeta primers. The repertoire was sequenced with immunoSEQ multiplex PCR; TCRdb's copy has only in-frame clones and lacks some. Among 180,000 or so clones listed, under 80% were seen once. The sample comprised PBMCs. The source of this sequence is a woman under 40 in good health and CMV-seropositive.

CDR3 nucleotide sequence: TGCGCCAGCAGCCCCTCTCGAGGTACAGATACGCAGTATTTT. It yields the protein CASSPSRGTDTQYF. The chain links TRBV4-1 to TRBJ2-3, with D unresolved. The V and J ends lost 4 bases and 3 bases respectively, with 11 bases between them. Germline assignment: CDR1 MGHRA and CDR2 YSYEKL. The CDR3 extends over 14 amino acids.